Each of the 18 T cell receptor beta chains below was sequenced from the same sample in a study of glioma-infiltrating T cells after dendritic cell vaccination. Sequenced by immunoSEQ multiplex PCR; TCRdb stores in-frame clones only, minus some. The sample contains roughly 98,000 clones, around 84% of which appear only once. This specimen was blood, taken before dendritic cell vaccination. These receptor sequences come from a human donor with glioblastoma.

This clone was observed a handful of times. The V gene is TRBV7-9, the J gene TRBJ1-1; unclear D gene. Germline V gives CDR1 SEHNR, CDR2 FQNEAQ (reference sequence). V lost 7 bases, J lost 4 bases, and 10 bases lay in between. The CDR3 is 12 amino acids. CDR3 protein: CASTAEGTEAFF. DNA for the CDR3: TGTGCCAGCACCGCGGAAGGCACTGAAGCTTTCTTT.

CDR3 in amino acids: CASSYVDRGMDTQYF. The CDR3 DNA reads TGTGCCAGCAGTTACGTGGACAGGGGCATGGATACGCAGTATTTT. V gene TRBV6-5 combines with J gene TRBJ2-3; 9 bases match TRBD1. Germline lookup yields CDR1 MNHEY and CDR2 SVGAGI. The CDR3 contains 15 residues. Trimming cost V 2 bases and J 6 bases; bases outside gene matches: 6.

The chain recombines TRBV11-1 with TRBJ2-7; 7 bases are shared with TRBD2. The CDR3 is made up of 17 amino acids. Germline values: CDR1 SGHAT, CDR2 FQDESV (reference sequence). The V segment lost 5 bases and the J segment 0 bases; nucleotides outside the gene matches: 13. CDR3 coding DNA: TGTGCCAGCAGCCTCGGAGAGGCGGGAGTCTTCTCCTACGAGCAGTACTTC. As protein: CASSLGEAGVFSYEQYF.

CDR3 region: CASSSGAVNTEAFF. DNA for the CDR3: TGTGCCAGCAGTTCTGGGGCAGTGAACACTGAAGCTTTCTTT. The chain uses TRBV7-6 and TRBJ1-1; perhaps TRBD1 as D (5 bases). Trimming removed 6 bases from V and 0 bases from J, with 11 bases in between. The CDR3 spans 14 residues. In germline, CDR1 is SGHVS, CDR2 FNYEAQ.

This chain joins TRBV4-3 and TRBJ1-2; D is ambiguous. There are 14 residues in the CDR3. Looked up from germline, CDR1 is LGHNA and CDR2 is YSLEER. The germline V and J ends were trimmed by 0 bases and 5 bases, with 10 bases remaining between them. CDR3 loop: CASSQESGLYGYTF. CDR3 DNA sequence: TGCGCCAGCAGCCAAGAATCGGGGTTATATGGCTACACCTTC.

The chain links TRBV18 to TRBJ1-3, with 8 bases aligning to TRBD1. V dropped 2 bases and J dropped 4; count of bases not matched to a gene: 1. Germline loops: CDR1 KGHSH, CDR2 LQKENI. CDR3 length: 14 residues. The CDR3 nucleotides are TGTGCCAGCTCACCAGACAGGGGCGGAAACACCATATATTTT. This encodes CASSPDRGGNTIYF.

The CDR3 DNA reads as TGTGCCAGCAGCTTAGACGGGGTTAGAATTCGGACTGAAGCTTTCTTT. This sequence encodes CASSLDGVRIRTEAFF. The chain carries TRBV7-2 and TRBJ1-1; D is unresolved. Deletions cut 1 base from V and 5 bases from J, with 17 bases between. Germline lookup yields CDR1 SGHTA and CDR2 FQGNSA. The CDR3 covers 16 residues.

The CDR3 reads CAWSRDRGLYEQYF. CDR3 nucleotide sequence: TGTGCCTGGAGTCGGGACAGGGGACTCTACGAGCAGTACTTC. The chain has TRBV30 and TRBJ2-7, with 10 positions matching TRBD1. The CDR3 length is 14 residues. Germline assignment: CDR1 GTSNPN and CDR2 SVGIG (reference sequence). Germline trimming cut 2 bases from V and 3 bases from J; bases unmatched to any gene: 4.

This clone was recorded once. The chain couples TRBV19 to TRBJ2-7; D is undetermined. V was pared by 5 bases and J by 1 base, with 6 bases between. This CDR3 region has 12 residues. Germline V gene lookup returns CDR1 LNHDA and CDR2 SQIVND (reference sequence). The CDR3 nucleotides read TGTGCCAGTAGTCCCCCTTCCTACGAGCAGTACTTC. This sequence encodes CASSPPSYEQYF.

CDR3 in amino acids: CASSQDSDSSYEQYF. For the CDR3, the DNA is TGCGCCAGCAGCCAAGATTCCGACAGCTCCTACGAGCAGTACTTC. The rearrangement joins TRBV4-1 to TRBJ2-7; a weak D match, TRBD1 (5 bases). In germline, CDR1 is MGHRA, CDR2 YSYEKL. CDR3 size: 15 residues. V was shortened by 0 bases and J by 0 bases, with 9 bases between the two germline ends.

The gene calls are TRBV6-5 and TRBJ2-7, with TRBD2 matching over 11 bases. The CDR3 covers 15 residues. The germline gives CDR1 MNHEY, CDR2 SVGAGI. V dropped 0 bases and J dropped 3; count of bases not matched to a gene: 1. The CDR3 sequence is CASSYSTSGSYEQYF. CDR3 coding DNA: TGTGCCAGCAGTTACTCTACTAGCGGGAGCTACGAGCAGTACTTC.

The chain has TRBV9 and TRBJ2-3; 7 nucleotides line up with TRBD1. V shed 0 bases and J 2 bases; nucleotides not matched to a gene: 3. CDR3 size: 15 residues. Germline values: CDR1 SGDLS, CDR2 YYNGEE. The chain's CDR3 is CASSVGTGATDTQYF. DNA of the CDR3: TGTGCCAGCAGCGTAGGTACAGGGGCCACAGATACGCAGTATTTT.

The genes are TRBV4-1 and TRBJ2-1; 10 bases fit TRBD2. The CDR3 covers 17 residues. Germline trimming cut 4 bases from V and 7 bases from J; bases unmatched to any gene: 13. CDR1 and CDR2 from the germline V gene are MGHRA and YSYEKL. CDR3 amino acids: CASSLGSLAGGSNEQFF. The CDR3 DNA reads as TGCGCCAGCAGCCTTGGCTCTTTAGCGGGAGGAAGTAATGAGCAGTTCTTC.

The gene calls are TRBV4-3 and TRBJ2-1, with a weak D call TRBD1 (5 bases). Germline V gene lookup returns CDR1 LGHNA and CDR2 YSLEER. The CDR3 spans 14 residues. Trimming left V 6 bases short and J 7 bases short, with 16 bases between. The CDR3 region has the DNA TGCGCCAGCAGTCCCGGACAAGTCTGGAATGAGCAGTTCTTC. This gives the protein CASSPGQVWNEQFF.

The chain joins TRBV27 to TRBJ1-5; 8 bases are shared with TRBD1. The CDR3 is made up of 14 amino acids. Germline values: CDR1 MNHEY, CDR2 SMNVEV (reference sequence). Unmatched junction bases numbered 8, after V lost 10 bases and J lost 3 bases. The CDR3 sequence: CATRQGLNNQPQHF. The CDR3 DNA reads as TGTGCCACCAGACAGGGGTTAAACAATCAGCCCCAGCATTTT.

This chain connects TRBV5-1 to TRBJ1-2; 9 bases map to TRBD1. Germline-derived CDR1 and CDR2 are SGHRS and YFSETQ. The V gene end was trimmed by 0 bases and the J gene end by 1 base; junction bases not matched to a gene: 4. This CDR3 contains 16 residues. CDR3 sequence reads: CASSLAGQGHNYGYTF. CDR3 coding DNA: TGCGCCAGCAGCTTGGCGGGACAGGGTCATAACTATGGCTACACCTTC.

The rearrangement uses TRBV7-9 and TRBJ1-4, with 9 bases identical to TRBD1. The CDR3 is 16 residues long. V lost 2 bases and J lost 5; bases outside the gene matches: 6. Germline loops: CDR1 SEHNR, CDR2 FQNEAQ (reference sequence). The CDR3 reads CASSLPGTGPNEKLFF. Written as DNA, the CDR3 is TGTGCCAGCAGCTTACCTGGGACAGGGCCCAATGAAAAACTGTTTTTT.

J is TRBJ2-3 and V is TRBV19; perhaps TRBD1 as D (6 bases). Between the trimmed V and J ends, which lost 6 bases and 0 bases, there was a span of 10 bases. The CDR3 runs 14 residues. The V gene's germline CDR1 is LNHDA and CDR2 SQIVND (reference sequence). The CDR3 here is CASRSRGSTDTQYF. The CDR3 DNA reads as TGTGCCAGTAGATCGAGGGGGAGCACAGATACGCAGTATTTT.